This record covers a single TCR beta chain. The participants were between about 18 and 90 years old and came from roughly 24 US areas. Exposed study participants had met a COVID-19 case within 2 weeks before entry. CDR3 length equals 14 residues. Germline lookup yields CDR1 MDHEN and CDR2 SYDVKM. V was pared by 3 bases and J by 6 bases, with 12 bases between. The source of the sample is a study of blood T cell repertoires in COVID-19. Across the whole study: Sites across the United States, Italy and Spain contributed samples from acute and convalescent COVID-19.

Original methodology: Estimation of nucleated cell counts was performed using reference gene primer amplification. Libraries were prepared by immunoSEQ multiplex PCR; TCRdb keeps only in-frame clonotypes and omits some of them. V and J calls and clone size come straight from that table; D and trimming were deduced from the DNA. The sample lists some 150,000 clones; roughly four fifths were seen once. The chain couples TRBV28 to TRBJ1-5, with a possible D match to TRBD1 (5 bases). Sequencing input: PBMCs or T cells enriched from blood (not recorded which). The source is a woman in her late teens or twenties who had been exposed to COVID-19. CDR3 nucleotides: TGTGCCAGCAGTTTGAGTCAGGGTCGTCAGCCCCAGCATTTT. Translation gives CASSLSQGRQPQHF.